This T cell receptor beta chain was found in a study of OX40 agonist ivuxolimab in advanced cancers. TCRdb's copy holds only in-frame clones and misses some; the assay was immunoSEQ multiplex PCR. Among around 70,000 clones, roughly 84% were seen once, and the ten largest hold roughly 0.85%. Trimming shortened V by 3 bases and J by 5 bases, and 11 bases separated the two germline ends. CDR3 length: 13 residues. Germline V lookup: CDR1 SGHRS, CDR2 YFSETQ. The chain is built from TRBV5-1 and TRBJ2-5; D is unresolved. Sequencing was performed on CD4+ or CD8+ T cells sorted from blood, taken in a trial of the OX40 agonist ivuxolimab. This clonotype originated in an adult with an advanced solid tumor such as melanoma, head and neck, liver or kidney cancer. The CDR3 region is CASSWTARETQYF. The CDR3 DNA is TGCGCCAGCAGCTGGACGGCCAGGGAGACCCAGTACTTC.